This is a list of T cell receptor beta chains from one sample in a study of early T cells in non-severe SARS-CoV-2 infection. From the 5' RACE reads, TCRdb called clonotypes with MiXCR, one entry per CDR3 protein. Of 85,000 to 120,000 distinct CDR3 sequences in the sample, about 12% were seen once. Sequenced input: whole blood. The receptors shown here come from an adult who was a healthcare worker with PCR-confirmed SARS-CoV-2 infection or an uninfected control (not recorded which). Both conserved end residues are part of each CDR3. D genes are given only for firm matches. Clone size is given for some rows only: seen once, a few or many times, or a class if the clone is expanded.

j_call d_call v_call clone_size cdr3_nt cdr3_aa
TRBJ2-3 . TRBV27 . TGTGCCAGCAGTTTTGCCCGCACAGATACGCAGTATTTT CASSFARTDTQYF
TRBJ2-3 . TRBV20-1 . TGCAGTGCTAGAATGCATGGCCGCGATACGCAGTATTTT CSARMHGRDTQYF
TRBJ2-7 . TRBV5-1 few TGCGCCAGCAGCTTGGAACCCCGGGGCATTCGAGACGGAAGCTCCTACGAGCAGTACTTC CASSLEPRGIRDGSSYEQYF
TRBJ1-1 . TRBV20-1 many TGCAGTGCTAGGCCCAGAAACACTGAAGCTTTCTTT CSARPRNTEAFF
TRBJ2-5 . TRBV4-2 few TGTGCCAGCAGCCAAACCCTGCTTGAGACCCAGTACTTC CASSQTLLETQYF
TRBJ2-5 . TRBV4-1 few TGCGCCAGCAGCCAAGATTTAAATATTCAAGAGACCCAGTACTTC CASSQDLNIQETQYF
TRBJ2-1 TRBD2 TRBV6-2/TRBV6-3 many TGTGCCAGCAGGCATGGACTAGCGGGAGCCGGGGAGCAGTTCTTC CASRHGLAGAGEQFF
TRBJ2-2 . TRBV24-1 many TGTGCCACCTACGGAGGGGGCGGGGAGCTGTTTTTT CATYGGGGELFF
TRBJ2-1 . TRBV7-9 . TGTGCCAGCAGAAAAGACAGGTCCAATGAGCAGTTCTTC CASRKDRSNEQFF
TRBJ1-2 . TRBV27 few TGTGCCAGCAGTCGCCTGGGGTTGGGCAACTATGGCTACACCTTC CASSRLGLGNYGYTF
TRBJ2-7 . TRBV27 . TGTGCCAGCAGTTTATCTGGGGGAGACTCCTACGAGCAGTACTTC CASSLSGGDSYEQYF
TRBJ2-3 . TRBV5-8 many TGTGCCAGCAGCTTGGTTCAGGGTTTGGGCACAGATACGCAGTATTTT CASSLVQGLGTDTQYF
TRBJ2-2 TRBD2 TRBV6-2/TRBV6-3 . TGTGCCAGCAGTTTTGCGGGAGGAAACACCGGGGAGCTGTTTTTT CASSFAGGNTGELFF
TRBJ2-1 . TRBV6-5 . TGTGCCAGCAGTGAACTTGCCCGCCACAATGAGCAGTTCTTC CASSELARHNEQFF
TRBJ2-3 TRBD1 TRBV7-9 few TGTGCCAGCAGCGCGACAGGGCGGACAGATACGCAGTATTTT CASSATGRTDTQYF
TRBJ2-1 TRBD2 TRBV12-3/TRBV12-4 few TGTGCCAGCAGCCATGGGGGGGGGAAGGAGCAGTTCTTC CASSHGGGKEQFF
TRBJ2-2 . TRBV24-1 . TGTGCCACCCGCGGGCGGTTGAACACCGGGGAGCTGTTTTTT CATRGRLNTGELFF
TRBJ2-7 . TRBV6-2/TRBV6-3 . TGTGCCAGCAGTTACGAAGTCGCGCGGTTAAGCTCCTACGAGCAGTACTTC CASSYEVARLSSYEQYF
TRBJ2-1 TRBD2 TRBV11-2 few TGTGCCAGCAGCCCAACTAGCGGTACGTCCTACAATGAGCAGTTCTTC CASSPTSGTSYNEQFF
TRBJ1-4 . TRBV5-1 few TGCGCCAGCAGAGAGAACCCAACAACTAATGAAAAACTGTTTTTT CASRENPTTNEKLFF
TRBJ1-1 TRBD1 TRBV6-5 few TGTGCCAGCAGTTACGGGCCAGGGGGTGAAGCTTTCTTT CASSYGPGGEAFF
TRBJ2-3 TRBD2 TRBV7-3 few TGTGCCAGCAGCCCAGAGCGGGAAGGGCGCACAGATACGCAGTATTTT CASSPEREGRTDTQYF
TRBJ2-3 TRBD2 TRBV20-1 few TGCAGTGCGAGACTAGCGGGCACAGATACGCAGTATTTT CSARLAGTDTQYF
TRBJ2-1 . TRBV10-2 few TGCGCCAGCAGGGGCAGGGAGCAGTTCTTC CASRGREQFF
TRBJ2-2 TRBD1 TRBV11-3 . TGTGCCAGCAGCTTAACTCCGGGACAGGGTTACGCCGGGGAGCTGTTTTTT CASSLTPGQGYAGELFF
TRBJ2-7 . TRBV4-1 many TGCGCCAGCAGCCAAGACTTGACGCCCTCCTACGAGCAGTACTTC CASSQDLTPSYEQYF
TRBJ1-1 . TRBV29-1 . TGCAGCGTTGATAAGAACACTGAAGCTTTCTTT CSVDKNTEAFF
TRBJ2-7 . TRBV19 many TGTGCCAGTAGTATAAGAAGGCTAGCTCTGGGGGAGCAGTACTTC CASSIRRLALGEQYF
TRBJ2-1 . TRBV6-6 . TGTGCCAGCAGTTACGAGGGGAGGCAGTTCTTC CASSYEGRQFF
TRBJ1-4 . TRBV29-1 many TGCAGCGTTGAAGGGCTCGGGCGTGAACTGTTTTTT CSVEGLGRELFF
TRBJ1-1 . TRBV5-6 . TGTGCCAGCAGCTTGCCGGTGAACACTGAAGCTTTCTTT CASSLPVNTEAFF
TRBJ1-2 . TRBV28 many TGTGCCAGCAGTCCCCCGGACAGCCATGGCTACACCTTC CASSPPDSHGYTF
TRBJ2-1 . TRBV19 . TGTGCCAGTAGCCCGGCCTCCTACAATGAGCAGTTCTTC CASSPASYNEQFF
TRBJ2-3 TRBD1 TRBV12-3/TRBV12-4 . TGTGCCAGCAGCTCAATTACCGGGACAGGGAGAAATTTT CASSSITGTGRNF
TRBJ1-2 . TRBV6-6 many TGTGCCAGCAGTTACCCGTCCGGCACTTTCAATAGCTTC CASSYPSGTFNSF
TRBJ2-7 TRBD2 TRBV20-1 many TGCAGTGCTAGAGATATGGCTAGCGGGAGAGCTTACGAGCAGTACTTC CSARDMASGRAYEQYF
TRBJ1-1 . TRBV2 . TGTGCCAGTAAGGGAGCGGACATGAACACTGAAGCTTTCTTT CASKGADMNTEAFF
TRBJ2-5 . TRBV23-1 many TGCGCCAGCAGTCGGCTAGGCGCGGAGGAGGTAGAGACCCAGTACTTC CASSRLGAEEVETQYF
TRBJ2-3 TRBD2 TRBV27 . TGTGCCAGCAGTTTAGCCCGCGGGACTAGCGGAAGCCAGTATTTT CASSLARGTSGSQYF
TRBJ2-7 . TRBV14 . TGTGCCAGCAGCCAAAGTTGGGAGGAGCAGTACTTC CASSQSWEEQYF
TRBJ2-7 TRBD1 TRBV5-5 . TGTGCCAGCAGCGTATCCGGGACAGAGTCCTACGAGCAGTACTTC CASSVSGTESYEQYF
TRBJ1-1 TRBD1 TRBV27 few TGTGCCAGCAGGGAGGGGACAGGGAAAAGAACTGAAGCTTTCTTT CASREGTGKRTEAFF
TRBJ2-1 . TRBV21-1 . TGTGTTAGCAGCCCGGACTCCGAGCAGTTCTTC CVSSPDSEQFF
TRBJ2-5 TRBD2 TRBV2 many TGTGCCAGCTCAGGGACTAGGGAGACCCAGTACTTC CASSGTRETQYF
TRBJ2-4 . TRBV20-1 . TGCAGTGCTGGGGATTTGAGAGACATTCAGTACTTC CSAGDLRDIQYF
TRBJ2-5 . TRBV29-1 few TGCAGCGTTGAAGGACCAGCATCGCAAGAGACCCAGTACTTC CSVEGPASQETQYF
TRBJ2-3 . TRBV9 few TGTGCCAGCAGCGTAGTGTCCAGCCCGGCCGATACGCAGTATTTT CASSVVSSPADTQYF
TRBJ2-1 . TRBV7-2 few TGTGCCAGCAGCTTATGGCACCGGGAGCAGTTCTTC CASSLWHREQFF